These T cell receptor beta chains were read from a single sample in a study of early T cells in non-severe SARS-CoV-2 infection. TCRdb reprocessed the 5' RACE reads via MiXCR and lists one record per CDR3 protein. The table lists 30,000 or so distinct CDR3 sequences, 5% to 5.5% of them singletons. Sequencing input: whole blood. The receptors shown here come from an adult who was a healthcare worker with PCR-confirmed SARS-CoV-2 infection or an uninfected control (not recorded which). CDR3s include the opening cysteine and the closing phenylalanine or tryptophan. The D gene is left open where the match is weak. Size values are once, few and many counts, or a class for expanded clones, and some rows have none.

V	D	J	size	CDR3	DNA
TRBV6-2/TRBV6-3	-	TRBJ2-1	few	CASSPPRTPYNEQFF	TGTGCCAGCAGTCCCCCCAGGACTCCCTACAATGAGCAGTTCTTC
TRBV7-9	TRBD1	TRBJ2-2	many	CASSFSTTGGNTGELFF	TGTGCCAGCAGCTTTTCAACGACAGGGGGCAACACCGGGGAGCTGTTTTTT
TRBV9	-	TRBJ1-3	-	CASSSETAGNTIYF	TGTGCCAGCAGCTCCGAAACCGCTGGAAACACCATATATTTT
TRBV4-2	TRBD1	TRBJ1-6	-	CASSPRDGTGGSPLHF	TGTGCCAGCAGCCCCCGGGACGGGACAGGGGGTTCACCCCTCCACTTT
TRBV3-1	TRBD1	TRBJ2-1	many	CASSHRQGRDEQFF	TGTGCCAGCAGCCACCGACAGGGTAGGGATGAGCAGTTCTTC
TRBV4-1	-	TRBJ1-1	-	CASSQPTRGTTEAFF	TGCGCCAGCAGCCAACCCACCCGAGGGACCACTGAAGCTTTCTTT
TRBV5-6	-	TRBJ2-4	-	CASSLFGVLAKNIQYF	TGTGCCAGCAGCTTGTTTGGGGTTCTCGCCAAAAACATTCAGTACTTC
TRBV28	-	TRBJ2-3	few	CASSSWTDAKADTQYF	TGTGCCAGCAGTTCCTGGACAGATGCCAAGGCAGATACGCAGTATTTT
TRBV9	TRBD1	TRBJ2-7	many	CASTRTGAEAEQYF	TGTGCCAGCACCAGGACAGGGGCCGAAGCCGAGCAGTACTTC
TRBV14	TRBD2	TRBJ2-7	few	CASSQGSGSFHEQYF	TGTGCCAGCAGCCAAGGGAGCGGGAGCTTCCACGAGCAGTACTTC
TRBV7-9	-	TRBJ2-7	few	CASSVEGREQYF	TGTGCCAGCAGCGTGGAGGGCCGTGAGCAGTACTTC
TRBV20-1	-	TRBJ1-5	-	CSASGINSEHSNQPQHF	TGCAGTGCTAGCGGAATCAACTCCGAACATAGCAATCAGCCCCAGCATTTT
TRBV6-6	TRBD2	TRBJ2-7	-	CASRRRTSSYEQYF	TGTGCCAGCAGACGACGGACTAGCTCCTACGAGCAGTACTTC
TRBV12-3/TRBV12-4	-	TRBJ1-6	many	CASSFRGRNNSPLHF	TGTGCCAGCAGTTTTCGGGGACGGAATAATTCACCCCTCCACTTT
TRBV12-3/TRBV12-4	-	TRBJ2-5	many	CASSLPWGTQETQYF	TGTGCCAGCAGTTTACCGTGGGGCACCCAAGAGACCCAGTACTTC
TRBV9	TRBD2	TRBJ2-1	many	CASSLGTSGNNEQFF	TGTGCCAGCAGCCTAGGGACTAGCGGAAACAATGAGCAGTTCTTC
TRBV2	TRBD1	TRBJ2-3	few	CASSRDRVTDTQYF	TGTGCCAGCAGCAGGGACAGGGTGACAGATACGCAGTATTTT